The clone carrying this TCR beta chain was detected once. Its target is unknown. The data were obtained in a study of cytomegalovirus exposure and HLA in healthy donors. Germline V gene data show CDR1 as SGHAT and CDR2 as FQNNGV. With V trimmed by 4 bases and J by 5 bases, 15 bases remained unmatched. This CDR3 comprises 17 residues. Primers: 60 Vbeta forward and 13 Jbeta reverse. The repertoire was sequenced with immunoSEQ multiplex PCR; TCRdb's copy has only in-frame clones and lacks some. The repertoire holds about 110,000 clones, with approximately 84% as singletons. Study findings and constraints: Presence/absence analyses treated sequencing depth as roughly uniform across donors. Apparent HLA restriction characterized most CMV-associated TCR beta chains in a later analysis. Immune exposure was documented only through CMV serostatus.

This clonotype was obtained from a man aged 35-49 years in good health and CMV-seronegative. The chain uses TRBV11-2 and TRBJ2-5, with 8 nucleotides matching TRBD1. The sample taken for sequencing was PBMCs. In DNA, the CDR3 is TGTGCCAGCAGCTCCGACGGGACAGGTTTGATTGGCGAGACCCAGTACTTC. Encoded protein: CASSSDGTGLIGETQYF.